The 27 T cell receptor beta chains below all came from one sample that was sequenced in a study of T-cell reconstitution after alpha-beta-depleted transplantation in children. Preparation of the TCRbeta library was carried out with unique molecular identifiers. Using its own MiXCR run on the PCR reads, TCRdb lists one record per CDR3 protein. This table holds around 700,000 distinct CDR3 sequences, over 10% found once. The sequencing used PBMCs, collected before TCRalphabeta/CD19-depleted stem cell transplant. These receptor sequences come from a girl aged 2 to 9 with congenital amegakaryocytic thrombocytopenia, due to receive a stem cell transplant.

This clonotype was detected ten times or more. The CDR3 is CSAVNRNTEAFF. Here the CDR3 DNA reads TGCAGTGCTGTCAACCGGAACACTGAAGCTTTCTTT. The chain recombines TRBV20-1 with TRBJ1-1; no firm D call. The V and J ends lost 5 bases and 1 base respectively, with 8 bases between them. Germline lookup yields CDR1 DFQATT and CDR2 SNEGSKA (reference sequence). This CDR3 comprises 12 residues.

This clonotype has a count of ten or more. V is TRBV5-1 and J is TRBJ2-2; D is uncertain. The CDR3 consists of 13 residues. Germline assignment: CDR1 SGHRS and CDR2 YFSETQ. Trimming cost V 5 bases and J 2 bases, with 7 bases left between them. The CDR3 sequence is CASRTDNTGELFF. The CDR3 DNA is TGCGCCAGCAGGACGGACAACACCGGGGAGCTGTTTTTT.

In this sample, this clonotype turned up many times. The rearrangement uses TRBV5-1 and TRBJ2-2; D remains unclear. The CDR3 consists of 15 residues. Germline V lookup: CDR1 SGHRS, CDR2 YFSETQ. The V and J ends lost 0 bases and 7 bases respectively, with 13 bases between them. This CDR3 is CASSLAAGLGGELFF. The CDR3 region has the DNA TGCGCCAGCAGCTTGGCCGCCGGGCTTGGCGGGGAGCTGTTTTTT.

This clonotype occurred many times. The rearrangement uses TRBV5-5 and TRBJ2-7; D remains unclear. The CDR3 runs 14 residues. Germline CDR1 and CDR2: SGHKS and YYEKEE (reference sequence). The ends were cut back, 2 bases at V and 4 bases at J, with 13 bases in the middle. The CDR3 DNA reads TGTGCCAGCAGCTTCGTCGGCGGCTCGTACGAGCAGTACTTC. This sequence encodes CASSFVGGSYEQYF.

In nucleotides, the CDR3 is TGCGCCAGCAGCACAGGACTAGCGGGAGTCGGGAACATTCAGTACTTC. Amino acids: CASSTGLAGVGNIQYF. This rearrangement joins TRBV5-1 to TRBJ2-4; 13 bases match TRBD2. Germline V lookup: CDR1 SGHRS, CDR2 YFSETQ. Trimming removed 4 bases from V and 7 bases from J; junction bases left unmatched: 8. The CDR3 extends over 16 amino acids.

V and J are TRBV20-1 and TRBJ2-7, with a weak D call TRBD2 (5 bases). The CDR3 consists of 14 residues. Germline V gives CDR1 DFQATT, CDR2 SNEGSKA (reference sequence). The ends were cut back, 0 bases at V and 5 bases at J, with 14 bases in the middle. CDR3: CSARDLRGLDEQYF. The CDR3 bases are TGCAGTGCTAGAGATTTAAGAGGACTGGACGAGCAGTACTTC.

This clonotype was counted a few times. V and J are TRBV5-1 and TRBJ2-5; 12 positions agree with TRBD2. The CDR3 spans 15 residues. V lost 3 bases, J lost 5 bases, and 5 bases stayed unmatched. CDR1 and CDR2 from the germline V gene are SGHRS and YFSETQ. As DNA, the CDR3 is TGCGCCAGCAGCTGGAGGACTAGCGGGATGGAGACCCAGTACTTC. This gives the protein CASSWRTSGMETQYF.

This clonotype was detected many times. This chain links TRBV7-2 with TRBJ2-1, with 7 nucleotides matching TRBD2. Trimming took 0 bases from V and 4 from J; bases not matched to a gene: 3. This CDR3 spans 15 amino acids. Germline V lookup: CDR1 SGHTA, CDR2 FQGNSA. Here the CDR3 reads CASSLAAGVYNEQFF. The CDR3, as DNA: TGTGCCAGCAGCTTAGCCGCGGGAGTATACAATGAGCAGTTCTTC.

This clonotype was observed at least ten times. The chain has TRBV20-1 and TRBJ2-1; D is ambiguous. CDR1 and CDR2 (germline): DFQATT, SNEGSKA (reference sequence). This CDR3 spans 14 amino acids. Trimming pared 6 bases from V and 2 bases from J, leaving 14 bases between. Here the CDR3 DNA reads TGCAGTGCCCTACTGGCGGAACCCTACAATGAGCAGTTCTTC. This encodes CSALLAEPYNEQFF.

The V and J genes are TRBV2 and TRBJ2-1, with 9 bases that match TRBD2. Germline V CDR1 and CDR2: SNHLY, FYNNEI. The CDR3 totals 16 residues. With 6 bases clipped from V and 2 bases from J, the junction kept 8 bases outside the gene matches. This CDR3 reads CASSRHSGSPYNEQFF. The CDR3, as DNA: TGTGCCAGCAGCCGCCATAGCGGGAGTCCCTACAATGAGCAGTTCTTC.

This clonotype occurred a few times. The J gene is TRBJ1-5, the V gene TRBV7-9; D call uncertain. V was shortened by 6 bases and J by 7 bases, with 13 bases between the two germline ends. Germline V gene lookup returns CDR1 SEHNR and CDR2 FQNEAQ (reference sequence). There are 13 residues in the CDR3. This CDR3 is CASSSISGQPQHF. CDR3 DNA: TGTGCCAGCAGTTCGATAAGTGGGCAGCCCCAGCATTTT. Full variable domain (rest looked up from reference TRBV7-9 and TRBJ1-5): DTGVSQNPRHKITKRGQNVTFRCDPISEHNRLYWYRQTLGQGPEFLTYFQNEAQLEKSRLLSDRFSAERPKGSFSTLEIQRTEQGDSAMYLCASSSISGQPQHFGDGTRLSIL.

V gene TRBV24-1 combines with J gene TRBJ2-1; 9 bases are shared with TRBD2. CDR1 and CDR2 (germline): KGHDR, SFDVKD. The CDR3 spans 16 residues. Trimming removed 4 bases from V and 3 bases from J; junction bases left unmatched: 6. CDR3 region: CATSDRSGRFYNEQFF. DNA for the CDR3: TGTGCCACCAGTGACCGTAGCGGGAGATTCTACAATGAGCAGTTCTTC.

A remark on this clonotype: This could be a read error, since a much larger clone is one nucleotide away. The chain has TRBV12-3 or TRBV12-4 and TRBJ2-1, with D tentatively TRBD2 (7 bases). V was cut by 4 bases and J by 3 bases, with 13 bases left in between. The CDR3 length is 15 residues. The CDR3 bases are TGTGCCAGCAGTTGGGGGGCGGGAGACTACAATGAGCAGTTCTTC. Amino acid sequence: CASSWGAGDYNEQFF.

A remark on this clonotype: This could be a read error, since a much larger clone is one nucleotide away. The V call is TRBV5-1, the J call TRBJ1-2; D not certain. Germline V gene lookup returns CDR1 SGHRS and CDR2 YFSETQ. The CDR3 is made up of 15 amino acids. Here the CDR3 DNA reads TGCGCCAGCAGCCGGACCGGGATGTTTGACTATGGCGACACCTTC. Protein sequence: CASSRTGMFDYGDTF.

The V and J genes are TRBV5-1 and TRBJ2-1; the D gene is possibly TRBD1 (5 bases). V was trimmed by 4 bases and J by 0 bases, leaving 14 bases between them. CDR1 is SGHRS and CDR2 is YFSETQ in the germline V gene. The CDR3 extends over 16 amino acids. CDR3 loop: CASSPVGASSYNEQFF. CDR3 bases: TGCGCCAGCAGCCCGGTTGGGGCAAGCTCCTACAATGAGCAGTTCTTC.

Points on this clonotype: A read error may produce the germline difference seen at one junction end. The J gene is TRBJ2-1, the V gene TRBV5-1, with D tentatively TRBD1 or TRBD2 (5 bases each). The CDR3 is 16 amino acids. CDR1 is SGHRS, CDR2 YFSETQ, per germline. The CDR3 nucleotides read TGCGCCAGCAGATTGGTTTTCGGGGTAGGGGCGAATGAGCAGTTCTTC. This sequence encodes CASRLVFGVGANEQFF.

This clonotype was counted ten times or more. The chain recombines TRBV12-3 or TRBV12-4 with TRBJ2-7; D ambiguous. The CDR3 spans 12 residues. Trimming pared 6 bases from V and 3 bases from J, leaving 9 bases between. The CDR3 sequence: CASSPQYYEQYF. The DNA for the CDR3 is TGTGCCAGCAGCCCACAGTACTACGAGCAGTACTTC.

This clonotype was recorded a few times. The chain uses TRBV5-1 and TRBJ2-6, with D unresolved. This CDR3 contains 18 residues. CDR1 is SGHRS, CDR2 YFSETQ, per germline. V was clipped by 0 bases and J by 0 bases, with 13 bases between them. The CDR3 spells CASSLVQAISSGANVLTF. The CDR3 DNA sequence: TGCGCCAGCAGCTTGGTGCAGGCAATATCCTCTGGGGCCAACGTCCTGACTTTC.

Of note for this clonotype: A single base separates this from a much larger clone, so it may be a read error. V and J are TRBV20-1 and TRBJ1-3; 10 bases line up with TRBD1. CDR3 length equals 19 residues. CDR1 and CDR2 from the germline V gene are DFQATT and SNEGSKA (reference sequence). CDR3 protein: CRARGAELYDRGPGNTIYF. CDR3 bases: TGCAGGGCTAGAGGGGCAGAATTGTATGACAGGGGGCCTGGAAACACCATATATTTT.

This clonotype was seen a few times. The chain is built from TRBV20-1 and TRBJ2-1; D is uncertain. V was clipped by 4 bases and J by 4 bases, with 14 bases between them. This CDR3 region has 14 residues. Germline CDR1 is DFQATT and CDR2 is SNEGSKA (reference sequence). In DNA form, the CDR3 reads TGCAGTGCTAAAAGTCACTGGGGATACAATGAGCAGTTCTTC. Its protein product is CSAKSHWGYNEQFF.

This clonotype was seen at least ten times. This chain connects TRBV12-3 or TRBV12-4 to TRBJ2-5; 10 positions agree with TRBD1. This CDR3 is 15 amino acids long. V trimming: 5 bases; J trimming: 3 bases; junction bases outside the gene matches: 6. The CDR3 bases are TGTGCCAGCAGTGCCGGGACAGGGGTGGAAGAGACCCAGTACTTC. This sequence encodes CASSAGTGVEETQYF.

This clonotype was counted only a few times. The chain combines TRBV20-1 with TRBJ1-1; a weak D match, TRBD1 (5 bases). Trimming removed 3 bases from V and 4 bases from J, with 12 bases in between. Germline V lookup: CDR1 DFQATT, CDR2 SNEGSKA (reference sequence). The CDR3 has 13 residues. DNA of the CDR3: TGCAGTGCTAGCAGGCAGGGAATCACTGAAGCTTTCTTT. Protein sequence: CSASRQGITEAFF.

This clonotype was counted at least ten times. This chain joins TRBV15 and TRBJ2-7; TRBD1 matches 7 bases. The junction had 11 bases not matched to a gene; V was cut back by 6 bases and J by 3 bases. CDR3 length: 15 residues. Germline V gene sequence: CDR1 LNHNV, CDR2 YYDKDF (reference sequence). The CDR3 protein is CATSLTGQAYYEQYF. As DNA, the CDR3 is TGTGCCACCAGTCTTACCGGACAGGCATACTACGAGCAGTACTTC.

CDR3 sequence: CAWSVFLGNYGYTF. The CDR3 region has the DNA TGTGCCTGGAGTGTGTTTTTAGGAAACTATGGCTACACCTTC. The chain carries TRBV30 and TRBJ1-2; D gene ambiguous. V was clipped by 0 bases and J by 2 bases, with 10 bases between them. CDR3 length: 14 residues. The germline V gene has CDR1 GTSNPN and CDR2 SVGIG (reference sequence).

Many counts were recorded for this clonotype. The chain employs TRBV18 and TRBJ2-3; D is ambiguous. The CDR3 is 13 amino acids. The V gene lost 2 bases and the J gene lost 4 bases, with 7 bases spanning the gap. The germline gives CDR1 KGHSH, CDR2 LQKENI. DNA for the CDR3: TGTGCCAGCTCACCATTAGCAGCAGATACGCAGTATTTT. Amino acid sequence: CASSPLAADTQYF.

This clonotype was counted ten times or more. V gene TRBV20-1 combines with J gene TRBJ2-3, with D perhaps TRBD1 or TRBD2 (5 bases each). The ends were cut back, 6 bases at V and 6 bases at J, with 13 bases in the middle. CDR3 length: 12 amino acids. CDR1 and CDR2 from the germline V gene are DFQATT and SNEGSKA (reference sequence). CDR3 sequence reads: CSATRVADTQYF. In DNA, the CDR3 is TGCAGTGCCACCAGGGTAGCGGATACGCAGTATTTT.

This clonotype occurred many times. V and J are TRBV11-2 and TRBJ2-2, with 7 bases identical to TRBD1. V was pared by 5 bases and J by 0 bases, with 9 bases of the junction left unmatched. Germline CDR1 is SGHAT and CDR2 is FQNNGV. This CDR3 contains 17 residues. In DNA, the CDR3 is TGTGCCAGCAGCACACGTACAGGGGTGACGAACACCGGGGAGCTGTTTTTT. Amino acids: CASSTRTGVTNTGELFF.